This entry is about one TCR beta chain. Clones were read by immunoSEQ multiplex PCR, and TCRdb kept only the in-frame ones, dropping some. The sample carries around 700,000 clones, 90% to 95% recorded once. Positive CCR7 selection of CD45RO-negative cells yielded the naive CD8 cells, and terminally differentiated effector memory CD45RA+ cells were excluded. The V end lost 6 bases, the J end lost 0 bases, and 12 bases lay between the germline ends. Germline-derived CDR1 and CDR2 are MNHEY and SVGAGI. The CDR3 sequence is 15 residues long. The data were obtained in a study of shared clonotypes between healthy human individuals.

V usage is TRBV6-5 and J usage is TRBJ2-1, with D unclear. This receptor was taken from a young man in good health. The sample was naive CD8+ T cells sorted from blood. CDR3 protein: CASRQIARSYNEQFF. CDR3 DNA sequence: TGTGCCAGCAGACAGATAGCCCGCTCCTACAATGAGCAGTTCTTC.